The 27 T cell receptor beta chains listed next were all sequenced from one sample in a study of T cell responses to AZD1222 COVID-19 vaccine. Measured with immunoSEQ multiplex PCR; TCRdb has only the in-frame clones, and not every one. The table has 100,000 to 150,000 clones, about 82% seen once. Sequences were derived from peripheral blood, sampled 28 days after the second dose of the MenACWY control vaccine. Receptors were obtained from an adult who received the MenACWY meningococcal vaccine as a control.

The rearrangement uses TRBV6-5 and TRBJ1-4, with 9 bases lining up with TRBD1. Germline values: CDR1 MNHEY, CDR2 SVGAGI. The CDR3 contains 15 residues. V trimming: 2 bases; J trimming: 8 bases; junction bases outside the gene matches: 6. DNA for the CDR3: TGTGCCAGCAGTTACAAGGGACAGGGTTGGGAAAAACTGTTTTTT. This codes for CASSYKGQGWEKLFF.

A single count supports this clone. The J gene is TRBJ2-5, the V gene TRBV18, with D perhaps matching TRBD2 (5 bases). The CDR3 is 13 amino acids. Germline V gives CDR1 KGHSH, CDR2 LQKENI. The V gene lost 6 bases and the J gene lost 5 bases, with 13 bases spanning the gap. The CDR3 DNA is TGTGCCAGCTCCCGAGGGTCCTCGGAGACCCAGTACTTC. Amino acids: CASSRGSSETQYF.

This clone came up many times. V usage is TRBV24-1 and J usage is TRBJ2-1; 7 bases map to TRBD2. The trim removed 3 bases at V and 14 bases at J, leaving 6 bases unmatched. Germline lookup yields CDR1 KGHDR and CDR2 SFDVKD. The CDR3 contains 12 residues. This CDR3 reads CATSDKAGSEFF. For the CDR3, the DNA is TGTGCCACCAGTGATAAAGCGGGATCGGAGTTCTTC.

The genes are TRBV5-1 and TRBJ2-2, with 8 positions matching TRBD1. Germline CDR1 SGHRS, CDR2 YFSETQ. There are 14 residues in the CDR3. Trimming at V came to 7 bases and at J to 1 base, leaving 3 bases not matched to a gene. CDR3 sequence (DNA): TGCGCCAGCGAGGGGACAGGGAACACCGGGGAGCTGTTTTTT. Residues: CASEGTGNTGELFF.

J is TRBJ1-2 and V is TRBV5-4, with a weak D call TRBD1 (6 bases). This CDR3 spans 14 amino acids. V lost 1 base and J 5 bases, leaving 12 bases between the germline ends. CDR1 and CDR2 from the germline V gene are SGHNT and YYREEE (reference sequence). CDR3 sequence: CASSLFGGGYGYTF. The CDR3 DNA reads TGTGCCAGCAGCTTGTTTGGGGGCGGGTATGGCTACACCTTC.

CDR3 in amino acids: CASSGGERNTIYF. For the CDR3, the DNA is TGTGCCAGCTCCGGAGGAGAGAGAAACACCATATATTTT. The V gene is TRBV18, the J gene TRBJ1-3; D is unclear. The V gene's germline CDR1 is KGHSH and CDR2 LQKENI. Trimming took off 6 bases at V and 5 bases at J, with 11 bases between the two ends. The CDR3 totals 13 residues. Supplemented by reference TRBV18 and TRBJ1-3, the full variable domain reads NAGVMQNPRHLVRRRGQEARLRCSPMKGHSHVYWYRQLPEEGLKFMVYLQKENIIDESGMPKERFSAEFPKEGPSILRIQQVVRGDSAAYFCASSGGERNTIYFGEGSWLTVV.

V and J are TRBV6-5 and TRBJ1-1; the D gene is possibly TRBD1 (6 bases). Germline V lookup: CDR1 MNHEY, CDR2 SVGAGI. The CDR3 loop spans 12 amino acids. Trimming shortened V by 6 bases and J by 10 bases, and 15 bases separated the two germline ends. The CDR3 DNA reads TGTGCCAGCAGCAACCAGGGGTTGCGAGCTTTCTTT. Translation: CASSNQGLRAFF.

This clone was seen repeatedly, ten times or more. J is TRBJ1-4 and V is TRBV4-2; D is uncertain. The germline V gene has CDR1 LGHNA and CDR2 YNFKEQ. V was pared by 3 bases and J by 8 bases, with 7 bases between. This CDR3 has 12 amino acids. The CDR3 nucleotides read TGTGCCAGCAGCCAGCTTGGCGAAAAACTGTTTTTT. The encoded protein is CASSQLGEKLFF.

This rearrangement joins TRBV7-8 to TRBJ1-2; possible D gene TRBD1, 6 bases. V dropped 5 bases and J dropped 4 bases, with 20 bases sitting between them. Germline V gene sequence: CDR1 SGHVS, CDR2 FQNEAQ. The CDR3 has 16 residues. The CDR3 here is CASSPLSRQGSYGYTF. For the CDR3, the DNA is TGTGCCAGCAGCCCCTTAAGTAGGCAGGGGAGCTATGGCTACACCTTC.

The V call is TRBV24-1, the J call TRBJ1-3; D is ambiguous. The CDR3 runs to 13 residues. Trimming stripped 2 bases from V and 11 bases from J, with 12 bases between. CDR1 is KGHDR, CDR2 SFDVKD, per germline. The CDR3 spells CATSDSTLRSIYF. The CDR3 nucleotides are TGTGCCACCAGTGATTCGACTCTTCGTTCCATATATTTT.

The chain has TRBV5-1 and TRBJ2-1, with 7 bases that match TRBD2. The CDR3 runs 14 residues. J was trimmed by 3 bases and V by 4 bases; bases with no gene match: 4. Germline CDR1 is SGHRS and CDR2 is YFSETQ. Here the CDR3 reads CASSKGLDYNEQFF. CDR3 in DNA: TGCGCCAGCAGCAAAGGACTAGACTACAATGAGCAGTTCTTC.

The V gene is TRBV19, the J gene TRBJ1-1; 8 nucleotides align to TRBD1. The CDR3 covers 14 residues. Germline CDR1 reads LNHDA; CDR2 reads SQIVND (reference sequence). The J segment lost 4 bases and the V segment lost 3 bases, leaving 4 bases of the junction unmatched. CDR3 DNA: TGTGCCAGTAGTATCAGGGGGCTCGGCACTGAAGCTTTCTTT. Its protein is CASSIRGLGTEAFF.

The V call is TRBV14, the J call TRBJ2-2, with TRBD2 identical over 7 bases. This CDR3 spans 14 amino acids. Germline V lookup: CDR1 SGHDN, CDR2 FVKESK. Unmatched junction bases numbered 2, after V lost 2 bases and J lost 5 bases. The CDR3 sequence: CASSQPGGTGELFF. The CDR3 region has the DNA TGTGCCAGCAGCCAACCCGGGGGGACCGGGGAGCTGTTTTTT.

The chain has TRBV19 and TRBJ1-5, with D tentatively TRBD1 (6 bases). Germline V gene sequence: CDR1 LNHDA, CDR2 SQIVND (reference sequence). This CDR3 contains 14 residues. V shed 7 bases and J shed 2 bases, with 12 bases lying between them. CDR3: CASIMRTGNQPQHF. The DNA for the CDR3 is TGTGCCAGTATTATGAGGACAGGCAATCAGCCCCAGCATTTT.

The chain couples TRBV29-1 to TRBJ1-1; TRBD1 matches 8 bases. Germline V gene lookup returns CDR1 SQVTM and CDR2 ANQGSEA. This CDR3 is built from 13 residues. Trimming cost V 2 bases and J 5 bases; bases outside gene matches: 4. The CDR3 DNA reads as TGCAGCGTTGAATCTGACAGGGGTACTGAAGCTTTCTTT. Its translation is CSVESDRGTEAFF.

J is TRBJ2-3 and V is TRBV7-8; tentative D call: TRBD2 (6 bases). From germline, CDR1 is SGHVS and CDR2 FQNEAQ. This CDR3 comprises 16 residues. The V and J ends lost 5 bases and 1 base respectively, with 16 bases between them. The CDR3 DNA follows: TGTGCCAGCAGCACACCCCCGGCGGGGCGCACAGATACGCAGTATTTT. This translates into CASSTPPAGRTDTQYF.

This clone was seen only a few times. The rearrangement joins TRBV28 to TRBJ1-2; D is uncertain. The CDR3 consists of 10 residues. CDR1 and CDR2 from the germline V gene are MDHEN and SYDVKM. V lost 10 bases and J lost 6, with 9 bases in between. The CDR3 loop is CATLLNGYTF. DNA of the CDR3: TGTGCCACCTTATTGAATGGCTACACCTTC.

This clone showed up just once. In nucleotides, the CDR3 is TGTGCCACCAGCAGAAGAGGGATTAGCACAGATACGCAGTATTTT. Amino acids: CATSRRGISTDTQYF. The chain is built from TRBV15 and TRBJ2-3, with a possible D match to TRBD2 (5 bases). Germline V gene data show CDR1 as LNHNV and CDR2 as YYDKDF (reference sequence). V gave up 2 bases and J gave up 0 bases, with 9 bases separating them. CDR3 length equals 15 residues.

This sequence joins TRBV6-5 and TRBJ1-3; 9 nucleotides agree with TRBD1. Trimming at V came to 0 bases and at J to 4 bases, leaving 1 base not matched to a gene. Germline CDR1 is MNHEY and CDR2 is SVGAGI. The CDR3 totals 15 residues. CDR3 residues: CASSYSGTGGNTIYF. The CDR3 coding sequence is TGTGCCAGCAGTTACTCGGGGACAGGGGGAAACACCATATATTTT.

This clone was found a few times. The chain is built from TRBV15 and TRBJ1-5; D unclear. Germline values: CDR1 LNHNV, CDR2 YYDKDF (reference sequence). V lost 2 bases and J lost 7, with 12 bases in between. CDR3 length: 14 residues. CDR3 in DNA: TGTGCCACCAGCAGACCCCCGGTTACGCAGCCCCAGCATTTT. It encodes CATSRPPVTQPQHF.

V and J are TRBV5-1 and TRBJ2-5, with 7 positions matching TRBD2. Trimming cost V 1 base and J 5 bases; bases outside gene matches: 11. The CDR3 has 16 amino acids. Germline values: CDR1 SGHRS, CDR2 YFSETQ. The DNA of the CDR3 is TGCGCCAGCAGCTTGAGGAGGACTAGGCAGCGGGAGACCCAGTACTTC. It translates to CASSLRRTRQRETQYF.

This clone came up once. The genes are TRBV19 and TRBJ1-5, with no clear D. V was pared by 5 bases and J by 0 bases, with 14 bases between. This CDR3 is built from 16 residues. The germline V gene has CDR1 LNHDA and CDR2 SQIVND (reference sequence). The CDR3 loop is CASSVWGGNSNQPQHF. CDR3 nucleotide sequence: TGTGCCAGTAGTGTCTGGGGTGGGAATAGCAATCAGCCCCAGCATTTT.

The rearrangement joins TRBV4-1 to TRBJ2-6, with D unclear. CDR1 and CDR2 (germline): MGHRA, YSYEKL. Trimming left V 1 base short and J 9 bases short, with 13 bases between. The CDR3 is made up of 15 amino acids. In nucleotides, the CDR3 is TGCGCCAGCAGCCAAGGACTGGCCGTTGTCAACGTCCTGACTTTC. This encodes CASSQGLAVVNVLTF.

The rearrangement joins TRBV4-1 to TRBJ1-4; D ambiguous. The CDR3 is 16 residues long. The V end was cut by 1 base, the J end by 0 bases, with 9 bases between. Germline CDR1 MGHRA, CDR2 YSYEKL. The CDR3 region has the DNA TGCGCCAGCAGCCAAGTTTTGCGTGCAACTAATGAAAAACTGTTTTTT. Its protein product is CASSQVLRATNEKLFF.

The rearrangement joins TRBV5-4 to TRBJ2-1, with TRBD2 matching 7 bases. Trimming at V came to 0 bases and at J to 5 bases, leaving 5 bases not matched to a gene. Per germline, CDR1 SGHNT and CDR2 YYREEE (reference sequence). This CDR3 is 15 amino acids long. The CDR3 sequence: CASSLAAGEDNEQFF. The CDR3 DNA reads as TGTGCCAGCAGCTTGGCCGCGGGGGAAGACAATGAGCAGTTCTTC.

This rearrangement joins TRBV30 to TRBJ1-2; D ambiguous. V lost 3 bases to trimming and J lost 2 bases, with 4 bases between them. In germline, CDR1 is GTSNPN, CDR2 SVGIG (reference sequence). This CDR3 is built from 11 residues. This CDR3 is CAWRDNYGYTF. Here the CDR3 DNA reads TGTGCCTGGAGGGACAACTATGGCTACACCTTC.

This chain joins TRBV19 and TRBJ1-5; D is unclear. The CDR3 is 16 amino acids. V was trimmed by 3 bases and J by 2 bases, leaving 14 bases between them. Germline CDR1 LNHDA, CDR2 SQIVND (reference sequence). The CDR3 coding sequence is TGTGCCAGTAGTATCCGTGAGTATCCGGGCAATCAGCCCCAGCATTTT. It codes for CASSIREYPGNQPQHF.